Listed here is a single T cell receptor (beta chain). What it binds is unknown. These data are taken from a study of cytomegalovirus exposure and HLA in healthy donors. Study details: A later analysis reported the same platform for the 90 to 150 validation repertoires and the approximately 700 first-cohort repertoires. Regarding the study as a whole: Cytomegalovirus-associated TCR beta chains were listed, numbering roughly 150. TCR clusters originating in the first cohort tended to co-occur in the 100 to 150 validation repertoires, according to a later analysis.

Clones were read by immunoSEQ multiplex PCR, and TCRdb kept only the in-frame ones, dropping some. The sample records around 150,000 clones, more than 75% being singletons. The CDR3 extends over 15 amino acids. With 8 bases clipped from V and 2 bases from J, the junction kept 11 bases outside the gene matches. From germline, CDR1 is KGHSH and CDR2 LQKENI. The donors were members of the approximately 130-subject validation cohort (separate from the approximately 670-subject first cohort). The material sequenced was PBMCs. The V and J genes are TRBV18 and TRBJ2-7; 8 bases match TRBD2. The TCR was taken from a man younger than 35 in good health and CMV-seronegative. The CDR3 loop is CASASSSGSPYEQYV. CDR3 DNA: TGTGCCAGCGCCTCCTCTAGCGGGTCCCCCTACGAGCAGTACGTC.